What follows are 13 T cell receptor beta chains derived from one specimen sequenced in a study of blood T cell repertoires in COVID-19 (TCRdb year 2020). Libraries came from the immunoSEQ multiplex PCR assay. In its TCRdb copy, this immuneACCESS table keeps in-frame sequences only and misses some clones. Where compared with another copy, unresolved V genes explain less than half of these, and the others have no known cause. Recorded for this sample are around 700,000 clones; just under 90% of them occurred a single time. The ten largest clones represent under 0.3% of the sample. The sample was peripheral blood. The source of these receptors is a woman between 18 and 29 years old with acute or convalescent COVID-19.

This chain connects TRBV6-6 to TRBJ2-2; TRBD1 matches 8 bases. Germline CDR1 reads MNHNY; CDR2 reads SVGAGI (reference sequence). The length of the CDR3 is 16 residues. The V and J ends lost 6 bases and 2 bases, in that order; junction bases with no gene match: 8. This CDR3 reads CASRKWGTGNTGELFF. The CDR3 region has the DNA TGTGCCAGCAGAAAATGGGGGACAGGAAACACCGGGGAGCTGTTTTTT.

The CDR3: CSASRRGSYEQYF. The CDR3, as DNA: TGCAGTGCCAGTCGTAGGGGGTCCTACGAGCAGTACTTC. V is TRBV20-1 and J is TRBJ2-7, with a weak D call TRBD1 (6 bases). This CDR3 contains 13 residues. Germline V CDR1 and CDR2: DFQATT, SNEGSKA (reference sequence). With 6 bases removed from V and 1 base from J, the gap between germline ends came to 13 bases.

This clone was seen a single time. V and J are TRBV5-1 and TRBJ2-7; the D gene is possibly TRBD1 (6 bases). Looked up from germline, CDR1 is SGHRS and CDR2 is YFSETQ. V lost 0 bases, J lost 5 bases, and 12 bases lay in between. The CDR3 totals 14 residues. The CDR3 nucleotides read TGCGCCAGCAGCTTGGATGGGGGCAGGGACGAGCAGTACTTC. Its translation: CASSLDGGRDEQYF.

The V and J genes are TRBV7-8 and TRBJ1-2; D gene uncertain. The CDR3 sequence is 13 residues long. Germline CDR1 and CDR2: SGHVS and FQNEAQ. The V end was cut by 3 bases, the J end by 8 bases, with 13 bases between. The CDR3 spells CASSFSSGVGYTF. The DNA for the CDR3 is TGTGCCAGCAGCTTTAGTTCTGGAGTCGGCTACACCTTC. Together with reference TRBV7-8 and TRBJ1-2, the CDR3 gives the full variable domain: GAGVSQSPRYKVAKRGQDVALRCDPISGHVSLFWYQQALGQGPEFLTYFQNEAQLDKSGLPSDRFFAERPEGSVSTLKIQRTQQEDSAVYLCASSFSSGVGYTFGSGTRLTVV.

The chain has TRBV27 and TRBJ1-2, with D possibly being TRBD1 (5 bases). The germline V gene encodes CDR1 MNHEY and CDR2 SMNVEV (reference sequence). Trimming shortened V by 8 bases and J by 7 bases, and 17 bases separated the two germline ends. The CDR3 is 13 residues long. CDR3 sequence: CASSRTPLGGYTF. The CDR3, as DNA: TGTGCCAGCTCTCGGACACCCCTGGGTGGCTACACCTTC.

The chain carries TRBV7-9 and TRBJ1-5, with a weak D call TRBD1 (6 bases). V lost 5 bases to trimming and J lost 5 bases, with 10 bases between them. The CDR3 is 13 residues long. CDR1 and CDR2 from the germline V gene are SEHNR and FQNEAQ (reference sequence). This CDR3 reads CASSGGRDQPQHF. As DNA, the CDR3 is TGTGCCAGCAGCGGGGGCCGCGATCAGCCCCAGCATTTT.

The gene calls are TRBV27 and TRBJ2-7; TRBD1 agrees at 9 bases. Germline trimming cut 7 bases from V and 3 bases from J; bases unmatched to any gene: 13. Germline V gene lookup returns CDR1 MNHEY and CDR2 SMNVEV (reference sequence). This CDR3 has 16 amino acids. The CDR3: CASNPYRTGDFYEQYF. Written as DNA, the CDR3 is TGTGCCAGCAACCCTTATCGGACAGGGGACTTCTACGAGCAGTACTTC.

The rearrangement links TRBV19 to TRBJ1-6, with D possibly being TRBD1 (6 bases). The CDR3 consists of 16 residues. Germline V gives CDR1 LNHDA, CDR2 SQIVND (reference sequence). V was shortened by 7 bases and J by 9 bases, with 22 bases between the two germline ends. CDR3 loop: CASTTGLLPKSSPLHF. The CDR3 nucleotides are TGTGCCAGTACCACAGGGTTACTACCCAAGAGTTCACCCCTCCACTTT.

The chain recombines TRBV11-2 with TRBJ2-7; D might be TRBD1 (5 bases). The CDR3 spans 16 residues. Trimming took 8 bases from V and 4 from J, leaving 24 bases between them. Looked up from germline, CDR1 is SGHAT and CDR2 is FQNNGV. CDR3 DNA sequence: TGTGCCAGCTCCCCCGTCAGGGCTTCGGCCCCATACGAGCAGTACTTC. Amino acids: CASSPVRASAPYEQYF.

The chain carries TRBV4-3 and TRBJ1-3; D uncertain. V was shortened by 1 base and J by 0 bases, with 7 bases between the two germline ends. In germline, CDR1 is LGHNA, CDR2 YSLEER. There are 15 residues in the CDR3. CDR3 in amino acids: CASSQGALSGNTIYF. In DNA, the CDR3 is TGCGCCAGCAGCCAAGGCGCTCTCTCTGGAAACACCATATATTTT.

This clone was picked up a small number of times. V is TRBV5-8 and J is TRBJ1-1; no firm D call. Germline CDR1 SGHTS, CDR2 YDEGEE. Trimming shortened V by 4 bases and J by 0 bases, and 13 bases separated the two germline ends. CDR3 length equals 15 residues. Here the CDR3 DNA reads TGTGCCAGCAGCAATTCGGGAAAGATGAACACTGAAGCTTTCTTT. It specifies CASSNSGKMNTEAFF.

The CDR3 nucleotides read TGTGCCACTCGGGACAGGGACACCGGGGAGCTGTTTTTT. It yields the protein CATRDRDTGELFF. The rearrangement uses TRBV6-5 and TRBJ2-2, with TRBD1 matching 9 bases. From germline, CDR1 is MNHEY and CDR2 SVGAGI. The CDR3 is 13 residues long. V dropped 10 bases and J dropped 3; count of bases not matched to a gene: 3.

The gene calls are TRBV7-7 and TRBJ2-3; tentative D call: TRBD1 (6 bases). The germline V gene encodes CDR1 SSHAT and CDR2 FNYEAQ (reference sequence). V gave up 10 bases and J gave up 1 base, with 12 bases separating them. The CDR3 covers 13 residues. CDR3 loop: CATAQGGTDTQYF. The CDR3 DNA reads TGTGCCACCGCACAGGGCGGCACAGATACGCAGTATTTT.